A single sample is the source of the 29 T cell receptor beta chains below, sequenced in a study of blood T cell repertoires in COVID-19 (dated by TCRdb to 2020 to 2022). Libraries were made using the immunoSEQ multiplex PCR assay. TCRdb holds this immuneACCESS table with in-frame rearrangements only. Some clones are missing; in checked studies, unresolved V genes explain under half, and the rest has no known cause. This sample is represented by 45,000 to 60,000 clones; under 85% of them were singletons. The ten largest account for roughly 2% of the sample. The specimen was peripheral blood. These receptors were taken from a woman aged 55-70 years with acute or convalescent COVID-19.

V usage is TRBV19 and J usage is TRBJ1-5, with a tentative D call TRBD1 (6 bases). Germline loops: CDR1 LNHDA, CDR2 SQIVND (reference sequence). The CDR3 is 15 amino acids. V gave up 9 bases and J gave up 3 bases, with 18 bases separating them. This CDR3 is CASGTTGWINQPQHF. The DNA of the CDR3 is TGTGCCAGCGGGACGACAGGATGGATCAATCAGCCCCAGCATTTT.

This rearrangement joins TRBV18 to TRBJ1-2; no reliable D call. The length of the CDR3 is 13 residues. Trimming removed 6 bases at V and 1 base at J, with 9 bases between. In germline, CDR1 is KGHSH, CDR2 LQKENI. The DNA for the CDR3 is TGTGCCAGCTCGCCGGGGTTTAACTATGGCTACACCTTC. This gives the protein CASSPGFNYGYTF.

The chain couples TRBV25-1 to TRBJ1-5, with D possibly TRBD1 on 5 matching bases. Trimming took 3 bases from V and 7 from J, leaving 16 bases between them. Germline CDR1 reads MGHDK; CDR2 reads SYGVNS. The CDR3 totals 15 residues. The CDR3 bases are TGTGCCAGCAGTGATGCAGACAGTTCGAGCCAGCCCCAGCATTTT. This translates into CASSDADSSSQPQHF.

The chain couples TRBV5-1 to TRBJ1-2, with D unclear. The CDR3 covers 12 residues. V was pared by 1 base and J by 8 bases, with 9 bases between. CDR1 and CDR2 (germline): SGHRS, YFSETQ. The CDR3 coding sequence is TGCGCCAGCAGCTTGAACGCCGCGGGCTACACCTTC. Protein sequence: CASSLNAAGYTF.

CDR3 loop: CASSAPPPGHTGELFF. CDR3 sequence (DNA): TGTGCCAGCAGTGCTCCACCCCCGGGTCACACCGGGGAGCTGTTTTTT. The V call is TRBV28, the J call TRBJ2-2; D remains ambiguous. Per germline, CDR1 MDHEN and CDR2 SYDVKM. Trimming took 5 bases from V and 3 from J, leaving 16 bases between them. The length of the CDR3 is 16 residues.

The CDR3 DNA follows: TGTGCCTGCGATATACAGGGGCACAATGAGCAGTTCTTC. Protein: CACDIQGHNEQFF. J is TRBJ2-1 and V is TRBV30; 7 bases are a match to TRBD1. Germline V lookup: CDR1 GTSNPN, CDR2 SVGIG (reference sequence). Trimming cost V 6 bases and J 5 bases; bases outside gene matches: 7. The length of the CDR3 is 13 residues.

This clone was counted between two and nine times. This rearrangement joins TRBV7-3 to TRBJ2-1, with 9 bases that match TRBD2. Germline V gene lookup returns CDR1 SGHTA and CDR2 FQGTGA. The CDR3 runs 16 residues. Trimming cost V 5 bases and J 1 base; bases outside gene matches: 6. CDR3 in amino acids: CASSPQLAGSYNEQFF. The CDR3 coding sequence is TGTGCCAGCAGCCCACAACTAGCGGGTTCCTACAATGAGCAGTTCTTC.

The J gene is TRBJ2-3, the V gene TRBV30, with D unresolved. The CDR3 runs to 12 residues. Germline V lookup: CDR1 GTSNPN, CDR2 SVGIG (reference sequence). Trimming stripped 4 bases from V and 9 bases from J, with 14 bases between. This chain's CDR3 is CAWIPPGSTQYF. CDR3 in DNA: TGTGCCTGGATCCCCCCGGGTAGCACGCAGTATTTT.

This sequence joins TRBV6-5 and TRBJ2-5; 7 positions match TRBD2. Unmatched junction bases numbered 15, after V lost 8 bases and J lost 6 bases. The V gene's germline CDR1 is MNHEY and CDR2 SVGAGI. This CDR3 contains 15 residues. DNA of the CDR3: TGTGCCAGCGAACCGCGGGGGTACCTTATTAAGACCCAGTACTTC. It encodes CASEPRGYLIKTQYF.

This clone was seen a few times. V usage is TRBV18 and J usage is TRBJ1-1, with D possibly matching TRBD1 (5 bases). The CDR3 runs 17 residues. The V gene's germline CDR1 is KGHSH and CDR2 LQKENI. V gave up 3 bases and J gave up 0 bases, with 17 bases separating them. CDR3 sequence: CASSPNTGFRMNTEAFF. The CDR3 DNA follows: TGTGCCAGCTCACCTAACACAGGTTTTAGAATGAACACTGAAGCTTTCTTT.

The chain uses TRBV2 and TRBJ2-5; 13 bases are a match to TRBD2. CDR1 and CDR2 from the germline V gene are SNHLY and FYNNEI. The CDR3 totals 19 residues. J gave up 5 bases and V 2 bases, and 14 bases lay outside the gene matches. The CDR3 nucleotides are TGTGCCAGCAGTGAAACCGGGACTAGCGGGGAATACTACACGGAGACCCAGTACTTC. Translated, it gives CASSETGTSGEYYTETQYF.

V is TRBV5-1 and J is TRBJ2-7; TRBD2 matches 9 bases. This CDR3 region has 14 residues. In germline, CDR1 is SGHRS, CDR2 YFSETQ. V was clipped by 3 bases and J by 9 bases; unmatched bases: 10. CDR3 sequence: CASSSRGSGRGQYF. The CDR3 region has the DNA TGCGCCAGCAGCTCCCGGGGTAGCGGGAGAGGGCAGTACTTC.

The chain is built from TRBV5-5 and TRBJ1-1; perhaps TRBD1 as D (6 bases). The V gene lost 6 bases and the J gene lost 2 bases, with 14 bases spanning the gap. Germline V gene data show CDR1 as SGHKS and CDR2 as YYEKEE (reference sequence). The CDR3 is 14 residues long. This chain's CDR3 is CASMRVGGNTEAFF. The CDR3 DNA reads TGTGCCAGCATGCGGGTAGGGGGTAACACTGAAGCTTTCTTT.

The rearrangement links TRBV16 to TRBJ2-7; the match to TRBD1 covers 7 bases. The CDR3 loop spans 13 amino acids. The ends lost 7 bases at V and 3 bases at J; junction bases unmatched: 6. CDR1 is KGHSY, CDR2 FQNENV, per germline. The chain's CDR3 is CASTNRGDYEQYF. The CDR3 nucleotides are TGTGCCAGCACCAACAGGGGAGACTACGAGCAGTACTTC. The complete variable domain, with remaining parts taken from reference TRBV16 and TRBJ2-7, reads GEEVAQTPKHLVRGEGQKAKLYCAPIKGHSYVFWYQQVLKNEFKFLISFQNENVFDETGMPKERFSAKCLPNSPCSLEIQATKLEDSAVYFCASTNRGDYEQYFGPGTRLTVT.

The chain links TRBV6-5 to TRBJ2-1, with 9 positions matching TRBD1. CDR1 is MNHEY and CDR2 is SVGAGI in the germline V gene. The CDR3 consists of 15 residues. Trimming at V came to 6 bases and at J to 4 bases, leaving 7 bases not matched to a gene. The CDR3 DNA sequence: TGTGCCAGCAGGTACCGGGACAGGGCTTACAATGAGCAGTTCTTC. Protein sequence: CASRYRDRAYNEQFF.

The chain links TRBV4-1 to TRBJ1-5; 8 bases fit TRBD1. V shed 0 bases and J 7 bases; nucleotides not matched to a gene: 5. CDR3 length: 15 residues. Germline-derived CDR1 and CDR2 are MGHRA and YSYEKL. For the CDR3, the DNA is TGCGCCAGCAGCCAAGACGGACAGGGTCACCAGCCCCAGCATTTT. Translation gives CASSQDGQGHQPQHF.

The chain couples TRBV7-9 to TRBJ2-1, with TRBD2 identical over 8 bases. The CDR3 has 14 residues. Germline V CDR1 and CDR2: SEHNR, FQNEAQ (reference sequence). The V gene end was trimmed by 8 bases and the J gene end by 0 bases; junction bases not matched to a gene: 3. The CDR3 spells CASSGGASYNEQFF. CDR3 bases: TGTGCCAGCTCCGGGGGGGCCTCCTACAATGAGCAGTTCTTC.

The rearrangement joins TRBV2 to TRBJ1-1, with D uncertain. This CDR3 has 13 amino acids. Per the germline V gene, CDR1 is SNHLY and CDR2 is FYNNEI. V was shortened by 6 bases and J by 2 bases, with 10 bases between the two germline ends. The CDR3 here is CASRVTLNTEAFF. The CDR3 DNA is TGTGCCAGCAGGGTGACACTTAACACTGAAGCTTTCTTT.

The chain carries TRBV19 and TRBJ1-2, with D hard to call. The CDR3 has 15 residues. V was trimmed by 1 base and J by 0 bases, leaving 9 bases between them. The germline V gene encodes CDR1 LNHDA and CDR2 SQIVND (reference sequence). In DNA, the CDR3 is TGTGCCAGTAGTATAGGGGAGACCTCTAACTATGGCTACACCTTC. Translating gives CASSIGETSNYGYTF.

CDR3 sequence: CASSTQAGDFGYTF. The DNA of the CDR3 is TGTGCCAGCAGCACACAAGCGGGGGATTTCGGCTACACCTTC. This chain links TRBV5-5 with TRBJ1-2, with D possibly matching TRBD1 (5 bases). CDR1 SGHKS and CDR2 YYEKEE come from the germline V gene (reference sequence). Trimming stripped 4 bases from V and 8 bases from J, with 18 bases between. The CDR3 is 14 amino acids.

The chain employs TRBV18 and TRBJ2-2; 12 positions agree with TRBD1. The CDR3 extends over 15 amino acids. V lost 7 bases, J lost 7 bases, and 7 bases stayed unmatched. Germline CDR1 is KGHSH and CDR2 is LQKENI. CDR3: CASFRDRGPGGELFF. CDR3 in DNA: TGTGCCAGCTTCCGGGACAGGGGGCCTGGCGGGGAGCTGTTTTTT. Together with reference TRBV18 and TRBJ2-2, the CDR3 gives the full variable domain: NAGVMQNPRHLVRRRGQEARLRCSPMKGHSHVYWYRQLPEEGLKFMVYLQKENIIDESGMPKERFSAEFPKEGPSILRIQQVVRGDSAAYFCASFRDRGPGGELFFGEGSRLTVL.

The chain uses TRBV19 and TRBJ1-6; D perhaps matches TRBD1 (5 bases). V dropped 5 bases and J dropped 10 bases, with 12 bases sitting between them. There are 13 residues in the CDR3. Germline V gene lookup returns CDR1 LNHDA and CDR2 SQIVND (reference sequence). Written as DNA, the CDR3 is TGTGCCAGTAGTCCCTACGGGGGGTCACCCCTCCACTTT. Residues: CASSPYGGSPLHF.

The chain links TRBV6-5 to TRBJ2-1; 8 bases are shared with TRBD1. CDR3 length: 15 residues. Unmatched junction bases numbered 9, after V lost 4 bases and J lost 7 bases. Germline V gives CDR1 MNHEY, CDR2 SVGAGI. CDR3 residues: CASSSRGQALNEQFF. DNA of the CDR3: TGTGCCAGCAGTTCCCGGGGACAGGCACTAAATGAGCAGTTCTTC.

Comments on this clone: At one of its ends the junction is not consistent with the germline gene, which may arise from a read error. The chain joins TRBV6-5 to TRBJ2-7, with TRBD2 as a possible D gene (5 bases). The CDR3 is 14 amino acids. Per germline, CDR1 MNHEY and CDR2 SVGAGI. CDR3 residues: CASSYGGFREPLNF. The DNA for the CDR3 is TGTGCCAGCAGTTACGGCGGGTTCCGGGAACCTCTGAACTTC.

The chain is built from TRBV5-5 and TRBJ1-1; 10 positions agree with TRBD1. Germline loops: CDR1 SGHKS, CDR2 YYEKEE (reference sequence). The CDR3 loop spans 16 amino acids. The junction had 5 bases not matched to a gene; V was cut back by 2 bases and J by 1 base. The CDR3 sequence: CASSLRTGGKNTEAFF. CDR3 DNA: TGTGCCAGCAGCTTAAGGACAGGGGGTAAGAACACTGAAGCTTTCTTT.

This clone has just a few counts. This chain joins TRBV13 and TRBJ2-6; D not resolved. The CDR3 spans 15 residues. Germline V gene data show CDR1 as PRHDT and CDR2 as FYEKMQ (reference sequence). Trimming removed 4 bases at V and 1 base at J, with 8 bases between. This chain's CDR3 is CASSYAKSGANVLTF. DNA for the CDR3: TGTGCCAGCAGCTACGCTAAATCTGGGGCCAACGTCCTGACTTTC. Filled out from reference TRBV13 and TRBJ2-6, the complete variable domain reads AAGVIQSPRHLIKEKRETATLKCYPIPRHDTVYWYQQGPGQDPQFLISFYEKMQSDKGSIPDRFSAQQFSDYHSELNMSSLELGDSALYFCASSYAKSGANVLTFGAGSRLTVL.

The chain recombines TRBV4-2 with TRBJ1-5; unclear D gene. V was trimmed by 0 bases and J by 3 bases, leaving 3 bases between them. CDR1 is LGHNA, CDR2 YNFKEQ, per germline. The CDR3 covers 13 residues. The CDR3 reads CASSQDINQPQHF. The CDR3 DNA follows: TGTGCCAGCAGCCAAGATATCAATCAGCCCCAGCATTTT.

The chain joins TRBV5-1 to TRBJ1-6; 9 bases are shared with TRBD1. The J segment lost 4 bases and the V segment lost 2 bases, leaving 4 bases of the junction unmatched. CDR1 SGHRS and CDR2 YFSETQ come from the germline V gene. This CDR3 comprises 16 residues. CDR3 sequence: CASSLVGTGYNSPLHF. DNA of the CDR3: TGCGCCAGCAGCTTAGTAGGGACAGGGTATAATTCACCCCTCCACTTT.

The V and J genes are TRBV10-2 and TRBJ1-5; D is undetermined. CDR3 length: 13 amino acids. Germline V gene sequence: CDR1 WSHSY, CDR2 SAAADI. The germline V and J ends were trimmed by 2 bases and 3 bases, with 5 bases remaining between them. Here the CDR3 DNA reads TGCGCCAGCAGTGAGACAGTCAATCAGCCCCAGCATTTT. This gives the protein CASSETVNQPQHF.